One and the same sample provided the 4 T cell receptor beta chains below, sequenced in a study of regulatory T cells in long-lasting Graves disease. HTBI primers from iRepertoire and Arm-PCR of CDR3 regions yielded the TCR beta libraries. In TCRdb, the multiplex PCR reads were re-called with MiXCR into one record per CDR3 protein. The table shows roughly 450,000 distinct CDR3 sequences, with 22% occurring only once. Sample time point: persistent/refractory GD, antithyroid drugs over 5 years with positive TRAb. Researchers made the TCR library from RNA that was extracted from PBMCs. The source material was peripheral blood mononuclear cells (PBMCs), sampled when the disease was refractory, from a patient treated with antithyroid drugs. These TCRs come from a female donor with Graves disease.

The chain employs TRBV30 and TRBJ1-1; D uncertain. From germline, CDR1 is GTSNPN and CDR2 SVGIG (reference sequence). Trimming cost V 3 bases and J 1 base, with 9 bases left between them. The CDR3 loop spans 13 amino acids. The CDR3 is CAWSPSENTEAFF. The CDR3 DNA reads TGTGCCTGGAGCCCGTCGGAGAACACTGAAGCTTTCTTT.

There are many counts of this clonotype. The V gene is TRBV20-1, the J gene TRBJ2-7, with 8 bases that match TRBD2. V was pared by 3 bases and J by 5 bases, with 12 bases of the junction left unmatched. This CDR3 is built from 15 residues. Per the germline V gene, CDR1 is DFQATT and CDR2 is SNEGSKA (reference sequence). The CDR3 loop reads CSASGGAFYKDEQYF. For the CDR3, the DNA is TGCAGTGCTAGCGGGGGGGCCTTCTATAAGGACGAGCAGTACTTC.

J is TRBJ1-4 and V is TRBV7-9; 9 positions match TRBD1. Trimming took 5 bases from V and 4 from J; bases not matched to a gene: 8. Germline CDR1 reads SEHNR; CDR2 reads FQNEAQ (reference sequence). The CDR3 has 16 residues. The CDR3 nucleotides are TGTGCCAGCAGCCCCGGACAGGGGCGGCGTAATGAAAAACTGTTTTTT. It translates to CASSPGQGRRNEKLFF.

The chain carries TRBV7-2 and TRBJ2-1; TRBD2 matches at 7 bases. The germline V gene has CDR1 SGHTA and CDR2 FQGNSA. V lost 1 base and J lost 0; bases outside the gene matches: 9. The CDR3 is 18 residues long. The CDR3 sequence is CASSLVGGAGNSYNEQFF. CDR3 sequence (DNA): TGTGCCAGCAGCTTAGTGGGCGGAGCGGGAAACTCCTACAATGAGCAGTTCTTC.